This T cell receptor beta chain was recovered during a study of blood T cell repertoires in COVID-19. The overall study: Collection of acute and convalescent COVID-19 samples took place in the United States, Italy and Spain. From T cells, B-cell-depleted T cells, or PBMCs came the material, which was cDNA or gDNA.

In the study's own analysis: Researchers report that nucleated cell counts were estimated from reference gene primer amplification. TCRdb's table, derived via immunoSEQ multiplex PCR, lists solely in-frame clones and lacks some. The V and J calls and clone size are taken from that table; D and trimming were inferred from the DNA. Of roughly 140,000 clones in the sample, under 85% were seen once. This CDR3 has 15 amino acids. The J segment lost 1 base and the V segment lost 6 bases, leaving 5 bases of the junction unmatched. Germline V gives CDR1 MNHEY, CDR2 SMNVEV (reference sequence). This sequence originates from a woman aged 80 or older in a cohort sampled during active or convalescent COVID-19. This chain connects TRBV27 to TRBJ2-1, with TRBD2 identical over 8 bases. The specimen sequenced was peripheral blood. In nucleotides, the CDR3 is TGTGCCAGCAGCCCGGGGGGGAAGTCCTACAATGAGCAGTTCTTC. Protein sequence: CASSPGGKSYNEQFF.